This paragraph covers one TCR beta chain sequence. The antigen this receptor binds is unknown. Per-nucleotide qualities are absent, and no much larger clonotype sits a single base away. Library generation was performed with 5' RACE. The sequencing machine was a NextSeq 500. The TCR library protocol attached unique molecular identifiers to individual cDNA molecules to correct for sequencing error and PCR bias. TCR alpha and beta chains were both sequenced, and the abundances of alpha and beta sequences in each sample were closely correlated with each other. As for how the authors treated the data: V gene, J gene and CDR3 annotation of TCR sequences was performed with Decombinator V4. TCRs were defined as expanded if a significant change between any two time points was detected under a Poisson model with p below 0.0001. TCR abundances were normalised to the total number of TCRs sequenced per sample and were expressed as counts per million. MAIT TCRs were defined by TRAV1-2 paired with TRAJ12, TRAJ20 or TRAJ33, and iNKT TCRs by TRAV10 paired with TRAJ18. VDJdb, accessed 1 November 2021, was searched for CMV, EBV and SARS-CoV-2 annotated TCRs, with TCRs annotated for multiple antigens excluded. In-frame beta chains were kept once TCRdb had trimmed the public reads at Q25 with fastp and called clones with MiXCR. Rows with a matching CDR3 protein are joined into one entry that keeps the most common DNA and genes. TCRdb, rather than the study authors, made the V and J calls. The sample table records 70,000 to 75,000 distinct CDR3 sequences; less than 15% of these occur just once. The top ten clones comprise about 3.9% of the sample.

This sample was included in a study of early T cells in non-severe SARS-CoV-2 infection (dated by TCRdb to about 2021). About the full investigation: Because TCR sequencing was done on bulk RNA from unsorted whole blood, the alpha and beta chains could not be paired. Beyond this particular receptor, the publication reports: VDJdb matching was skewed toward anti-spike CD8 responses, so virus-specific expansions were likely underestimated and private and CD4 specificities were missed.

The junction shows trimming of 2 bases on V and 3 bases on J, plus 12 bases between the germline ends. From its cysteine to its phenylalanine, the CDR3 spans 15 amino acids. Of the read, only the CDR3 DNA is kept; its 45 bases are in frame from base 1. According to the germline V gene, CDR1 reads MDHEN and CDR2 reads SYDVKM. This was a case-control study nested in a cohort of healthcare workers in London, UK, who had nasopharyngeal swab PCR tests and blood samples taken every week. Between 23 and 31 March 2020, the week of the UK lockdown, healthcare workers were enrolled and then followed up weekly for as long as 16 weeks.

Input material: whole blood. This receptor was obtained from an adult who was a healthcare worker with PCR-confirmed SARS-CoV-2 infection or an uninfected control (not recorded which). Rearrangement joined TRBV28 to TRBJ2-3, with TRBD2 perhaps the D gene, on 7 matching bases. The DNA sequence is as follows: TGTGCCAGCAGTTTACGGGGGAGGGGGACAGATACGCAGTATTTT. Translated, this is CASSLRGRGTDTQYF.